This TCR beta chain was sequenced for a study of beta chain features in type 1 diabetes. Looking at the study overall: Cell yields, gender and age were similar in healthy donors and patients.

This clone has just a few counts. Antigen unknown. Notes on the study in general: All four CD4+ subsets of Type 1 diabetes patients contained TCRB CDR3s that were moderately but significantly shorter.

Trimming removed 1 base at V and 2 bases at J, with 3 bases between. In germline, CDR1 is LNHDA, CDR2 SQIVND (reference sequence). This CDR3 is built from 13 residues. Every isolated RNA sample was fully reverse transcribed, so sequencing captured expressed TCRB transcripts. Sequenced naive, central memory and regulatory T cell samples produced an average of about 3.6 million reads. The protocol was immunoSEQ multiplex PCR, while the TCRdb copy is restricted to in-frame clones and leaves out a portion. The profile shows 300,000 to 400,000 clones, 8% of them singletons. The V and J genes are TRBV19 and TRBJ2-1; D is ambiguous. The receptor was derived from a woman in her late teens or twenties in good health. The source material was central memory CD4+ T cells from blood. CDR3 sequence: CASSIGAYNEQFF. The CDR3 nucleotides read TGTGCCAGTAGTATAGGGGCCTACAATGAGCAGTTCTTC.